Below, 13 T cell receptor beta chains from the same sample are listed, as sequenced in a study of cytomegalovirus exposure and HLA in healthy donors. Both 60 Vbeta primers and 13 Jbeta primers went into the PCR. Profiling relied on immunoSEQ multiplex PCR, and the TCRdb table lists in-frame clones only, not all of them. The repertoire holds around 120,000 clones, with 60% to 85% as singletons. The sample taken for sequencing was PBMCs. These receptor sequences come from a female donor in good health and CMV-seropositive.

This chain joins TRBV5-6 and TRBJ1-4, with D possibly TRBD1 on 6 matching bases. The germline CDR1 and CDR2 sequences are SGHDT and YYEEEE. Between the trimmed V and J ends, which lost 2 bases and 0 bases, there was a span of 8 bases. The CDR3 is 15 residues long. Here the CDR3 reads CASSLQGSTNEKLFF. Written as DNA, the CDR3 is TGTGCCAGCAGCTTACAGGGTTCAACTAATGAAAAACTGTTTTTT.

The chain is built from TRBV30 and TRBJ2-2; no definite D call. CDR3 length equals 14 residues. Trimming removed 2 bases from V and 0 bases from J, with 7 bases in between. CDR1 is GTSNPN and CDR2 is SVGIG in the germline V gene (reference sequence). This chain's CDR3 is CAWSTQTNTGELFF. CDR3 bases: TGTGCCTGGAGTACACAAACGAACACCGGGGAGCTGTTTTTT.

A note on this clone: Sequence at one end of the junction differs from germline and may be a read error. V is TRBV9 and J is TRBJ2-3, with D maybe TRBD2 (5 bases). The germline CDR1 and CDR2 sequences are SGDLS and YYNGEE. The CDR3 covers 15 residues. CDR3 sequence reads: CASSVVRSGSHTQYF. The CDR3, as DNA: TGTGCCAGCAGCGTAGTCCGGAGCGGCTCTCATACGCAGTACTTT.

The chain couples TRBV15 to TRBJ2-5, with 12 nucleotides matching TRBD2. Per germline, CDR1 LNHNV and CDR2 YYDKDF (reference sequence). CDR3 length: 15 amino acids. V lost 2 bases to trimming and J lost 3 bases; unmatched junction nucleotides: 1. The CDR3 is CATSRTSGGKETQYF. The CDR3, as DNA: TGTGCCACCAGCAGAACTAGCGGGGGGAAAGAGACCCAGTACTTC.

V and J are TRBV25-1 and TRBJ2-1; 8 nucleotides match TRBD2. CDR1 is MGHDK, CDR2 SYGVNS, per germline. The CDR3 spans 16 residues. With V trimmed by 3 bases and J by 0 bases, 4 bases remained unmatched. CDR3 sequence: CASSDTSGSSYNEQFF. As DNA, the CDR3 is TGTGCCAGCAGTGATACTAGCGGAAGCTCCTACAATGAGCAGTTCTTC.

This clone was recorded once. The chain's CDR3 is CASSPGQVTYEQYF. In nucleotides, the CDR3 is TGCGCCAGCAGCCCCGGACAGGTAACCTACGAGCAGTACTTC. The chain joins TRBV5-1 to TRBJ2-7, with 7 bases aligning to TRBD1. The CDR3 contains 14 residues. V lost 4 bases and J lost 2; bases outside the gene matches: 6. Looked up from germline, CDR1 is SGHRS and CDR2 is YFSETQ.

The chain has TRBV19 and TRBJ1-5; D unresolved. V was clipped by 1 base and J by 1 base, with 8 bases between them. The CDR3 covers 15 residues. The V gene's germline CDR1 is LNHDA and CDR2 SQIVND (reference sequence). CDR3 coding DNA: TGTGCCAGTAGTATAGGGGTGGAGAGCAATCAGCCCCAGCATTTT. Protein sequence: CASSIGVESNQPQHF.

The V and J genes are TRBV7-9 and TRBJ1-1; no clear D. Germline assignment: CDR1 SEHNR and CDR2 FQNEAQ (reference sequence). Trimming removed 1 base from V and 4 bases from J, with 10 bases in between. The length of the CDR3 is 14 residues. The CDR3 bases are TGTGCCAGCAGCTTAGGGCCCGCGGGCACTGAAGCTTTCTTT. Translating gives CASSLGPAGTEAFF.

This chain joins TRBV28 and TRBJ1-2, with 9 bases that match TRBD1. The V gene end was trimmed by 5 bases and the J gene end by 3 bases; junction bases not matched to a gene: 7. The CDR3 covers 15 residues. The V gene's germline CDR1 is MDHEN and CDR2 SYDVKM. CDR3 loop: CASSQPGQGDYGYTF. CDR3 DNA sequence: TGTGCCAGCAGTCAACCGGGACAGGGAGACTATGGCTACACCTTC.

This chain connects TRBV5-6 to TRBJ2-7; D gene uncertain. Germline V CDR1 and CDR2: SGHDT, YYEEEE. V dropped 4 bases and J dropped 3 bases, with 5 bases sitting between them. CDR3 length equals 11 residues. Here the CDR3 reads CASSIYYEQYF. Written as DNA, the CDR3 is TGTGCCAGCAGCATCTACTACGAGCAGTACTTC.

This chain connects TRBV5-6 to TRBJ2-3, with D possibly matching TRBD2 (6 bases). From germline, CDR1 is SGHDT and CDR2 YYEEEE. There are 14 residues in the CDR3. Trimming took off 3 bases at V and 4 bases at J, with 12 bases between the two ends. CDR3 sequence reads: CASSSGLNSDTQYF. CDR3 in DNA: TGTGCCAGCAGCTCGGGACTGAATTCAGATACGCAGTATTTT.

V and J are TRBV2 and TRBJ2-2; tentatively, D is TRBD2 (5 bases). The CDR3 consists of 12 residues. In germline, CDR1 is SNHLY, CDR2 FYNNEI. The germline V and J ends were trimmed by 5 bases and 6 bases, with 7 bases remaining between them. The CDR3 nucleotides are TGTGCCAGCAGTCGAGGGTCCGGGGAGCTGTTTTTT. Amino acid sequence: CASSRGSGELFF.

The V gene is TRBV2, the J gene TRBJ2-7; 10 positions match TRBD1. CDR3 size: 16 residues. The germline V gene encodes CDR1 SNHLY and CDR2 FYNNEI. With V trimmed by 6 bases and J by 3 bases, 11 bases remained unmatched. This CDR3 is CASSGTGERINYEQYF. The CDR3 coding sequence is TGTGCCAGCAGCGGGACAGGGGAAAGGATCAACTACGAGCAGTACTTC. Combining the CDR3 with reference TRBV2 and TRBJ2-7 gives the whole variable domain EPEVTQTPSHQVTQMGQEVILRCVPISNHLYFYWYRQILGQKVEFLVSFYNNEISEKSEIFDDQFSVERPDGSNFTLKIRSTKLEDSAMYFCASSGTGERINYEQYFGPGTRLTVT.